A selection of T cell receptor beta chains follows, all from one sample in a study of blood T cell repertoires in COVID-19. TCRdb's copy holds only in-frame clones and misses some; the assay was immunoSEQ multiplex PCR. The top ten hold around 10% of the sample, which has around 300,000 clones, around 85% seen once. The material sequenced was peripheral blood. Receptor source: a woman between 70 and 85 years old with acute or convalescent COVID-19. The CDR3 runs from the conserved cysteine through the conserved F or W. D genes are given only for firm matches. Size is stated for part of the rows, as once, few or many counts, or as a class when the clone is expanded.

j_call	d_call	v_call	clone_size	cdr3_nt	cdr3_aa
TRBJ2-3	TRBD2	TRBV2	-	TGTGCCAGCAGTGGGTTTAGCGGGAGCACAGATACGCAGTATTTT	CASSGFSGSTDTQYF
TRBJ2-1	TRBD2	TRBV7-7	-	TGTGCCGGGAGCGGGGGCCCCAATTTTGTAGAGCAGTTCTTC	CAGSGGPNFVEQFF
TRBJ1-4	-	TRBV7-9	-	TGTGCCAGCAGCTCAGGGGCCCTTGAAAAACTGTTTTTT	CASSSGALEKLFF
TRBJ1-1	TRBD1	TRBV30	-	TGTGCCTGGAGTCCGGGGACAGGGAGCCCTGAAGCTTTCTTT	CAWSPGTGSPEAFF
TRBJ1-4	-	TRBV5-1	-	TGCGCCAGCAGCTTAAGGACAAGTACGACTAATGAAAAACTGTTTTTT	CASSLRTSTTNEKLFF
TRBJ2-7	TRBD2	TRBV9	-	TGTGCCAGCAGCGTATCTCCTAGCGGGGGCTACGAGCAGTACTTC	CASSVSPSGGYEQYF
TRBJ1-1	-	TRBV3-1/TRBV3-2	-	TGTGCCAGCAGCCACCAGGATGAAGCTTTCTTT	CASSHQDEAFF
TRBJ2-5	TRBD2	TRBV3-1/TRBV3-2	few	TGTGCCAGCAGCCAAGGTTTGCTAGCGGGGGGCCAAGAGACCCAGTACTTC	CASSQGLLAGGQETQYF
TRBJ1-1	-	TRBV12-3/TRBV12-4	-	TGTGCCAGCACCCAAGACGGGGGAGCGGAAGCTTTCTTT	CASTQDGGAEAFF
TRBJ1-2	TRBD1	TRBV18	once	TGTGCCAGCTCACCGGGACAGGGGGAGGGGGGCTACACCTTC	CASSPGQGEGGYTF
TRBJ2-1	TRBD2	TRBV11-3	-	TGTGCCAGCAGCTTTGGGGGGGATGAGCAGTTCTTC	CASSFGGDEQFF
TRBJ1-2	-	TRBV6-5	-	TGTGCCAGCAACCAACAGGGTAACTATGGCTACACCTTC	CASNQQGNYGYTF
TRBJ1-2	-	TRBV5-1	once	TGCGCCAGCAGCTTGGGAGGCAGGGAAGGCTACACCTTC	CASSLGGREGYTF
TRBJ1-1	-	TRBV4-1	-	TGCGCCAGCAGCCCGAGCGGGGTAGAAGCTTTCTTT	CASSPSGVEAFF
TRBJ1-3	TRBD1	TRBV27	few	TGTGCCAGCAGTACTCGGACAGGGTGGGATTTT	CASSTRTGWDF
TRBJ2-1	-	TRBV20-1	-	TGCAGTGCTAGAGATCGAGATGAGCAGTTCTTC	CSARDRDEQFF
TRBJ1-2	TRBD1	TRBV10-3	-	TGTGCCATCAGCCCGGGACAGGCTGGCTACACCTTC	CAISPGQAGYTF